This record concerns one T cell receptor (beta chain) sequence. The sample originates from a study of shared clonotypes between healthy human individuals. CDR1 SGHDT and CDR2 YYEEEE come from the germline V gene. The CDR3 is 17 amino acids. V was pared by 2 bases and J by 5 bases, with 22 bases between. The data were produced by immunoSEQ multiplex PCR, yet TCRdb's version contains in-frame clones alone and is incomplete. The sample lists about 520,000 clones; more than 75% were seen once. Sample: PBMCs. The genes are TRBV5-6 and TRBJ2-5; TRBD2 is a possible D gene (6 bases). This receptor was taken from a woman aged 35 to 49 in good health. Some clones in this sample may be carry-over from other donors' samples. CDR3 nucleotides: TGTGCCAGCAGCTTAGGTGTGGGGGGTGGGGATCCTGAGACCCAGTACTTC. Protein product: CASSLGVGGGDPETQYF.